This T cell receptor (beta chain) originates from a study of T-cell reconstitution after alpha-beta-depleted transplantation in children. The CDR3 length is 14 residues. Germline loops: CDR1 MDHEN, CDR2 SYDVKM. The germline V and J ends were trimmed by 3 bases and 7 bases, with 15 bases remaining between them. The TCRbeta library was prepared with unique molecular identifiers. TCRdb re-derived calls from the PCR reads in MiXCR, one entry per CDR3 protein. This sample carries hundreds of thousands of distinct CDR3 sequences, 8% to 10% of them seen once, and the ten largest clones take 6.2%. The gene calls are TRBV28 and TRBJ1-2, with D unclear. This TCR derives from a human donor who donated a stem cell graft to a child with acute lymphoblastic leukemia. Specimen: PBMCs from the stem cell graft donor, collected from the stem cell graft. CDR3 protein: CASSFRVLKGGYTF. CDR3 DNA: TGTGCCAGCAGTTTTAGGGTCTTGAAGGGTGGCTACACCTTC.